The subject of this entry is one T cell receptor (beta chain). At collection, donors were nominally healthy, but unrecorded immune exposures were probable. This specimen comes from a study of cytomegalovirus exposure and HLA in healthy donors. With 2 bases removed from V and 6 bases from J, the gap between germline ends came to 19 bases. The CDR3 sequence is 16 residues long. Germline CDR1 and CDR2: SGHVS and FNYEAQ. It was with 60 Vbeta and 13 Jbeta primers that the PCR ran. TCRdb keeps only in-frame clones here, not all; method: immunoSEQ multiplex PCR. The sample yields about 150,000 clones, around 79% seen once.

The chain is built from TRBV7-6 and TRBJ1-1; D is perhaps TRBD1 (5 bases). Material: PBMCs. The sequence derives from a woman in her 30s in good health and CMV-seronegative. The CDR3 protein is CASSLSVGQGRPEAFF. The CDR3 DNA is TGTGCCAGCAGCTTAAGCGTAGGGCAGGGAAGGCCTGAAGCTTTCTTT.